The source of this T cell receptor beta chain is a study of T cell changes during pregnancy in multiple sclerosis. This clone showed up just a few times. Between the trimmed V and J ends, which lost 0 bases and 6 bases, there was a span of 15 bases. The CDR3 spans 15 residues. Germline CDR1 reads LGHNA; CDR2 reads YSLEER. Some clones are missing from TCRdb's copy, which holds only in-frame ones; the method was immunoSEQ multiplex PCR. This sample has about 23,000 clones; 85% to 90% occur once, and the top ten carry around 7%. This TCR derives from a female donor with multiple sclerosis, enrolled in a pregnancy study. This material consisted of CD8+ T cells from peripheral blood mononuclear cells, taken in the first trimester of pregnancy. V gene TRBV4-3 combines with J gene TRBJ2-7, with D possibly TRBD2 on 6 matching bases. The CDR3 is CASSQDEGLGGEQYF. CDR3 nucleotide sequence: TGCGCCAGCAGCCAAGATGAGGGCTTGGGGGGCGAGCAGTACTTC.